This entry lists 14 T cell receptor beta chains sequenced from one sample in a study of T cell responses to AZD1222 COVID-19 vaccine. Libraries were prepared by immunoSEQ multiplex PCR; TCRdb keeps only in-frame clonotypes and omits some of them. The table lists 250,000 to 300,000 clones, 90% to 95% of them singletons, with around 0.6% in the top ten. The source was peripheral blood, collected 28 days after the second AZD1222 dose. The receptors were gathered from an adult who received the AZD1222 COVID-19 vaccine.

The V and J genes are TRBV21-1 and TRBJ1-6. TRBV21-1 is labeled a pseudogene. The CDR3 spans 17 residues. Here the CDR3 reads CASSSRGPRPYNSPLHF. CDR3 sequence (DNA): TGTGCCAGCAGCTCCCGAGGGCCCAGACCTTATAATTCACCCCTCCACTTT.

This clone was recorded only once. CDR3 sequence reads: CASSAGQGASYGYTF. The CDR3 DNA reads as TGTGCCAGCAGCGCGGGACAGGGGGCCTCGTACGGCTACACCTTC. The V and J genes are TRBV9 and TRBJ1-2; TRBD1 matches 12 bases. This CDR3 spans 15 amino acids. J gave up 8 bases and V 3 bases, and 8 bases lay outside the gene matches. CDR1 and CDR2 from the germline V gene are SGDLS and YYNGEE.

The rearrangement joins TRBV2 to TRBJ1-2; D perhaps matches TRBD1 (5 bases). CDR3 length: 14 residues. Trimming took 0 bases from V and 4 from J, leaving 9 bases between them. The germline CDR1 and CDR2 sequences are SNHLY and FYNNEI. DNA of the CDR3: TGTGCCAGCAGTGAAGCGGGACGGAGCTATGGCTACACCTTC. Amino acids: CASSEAGRSYGYTF.

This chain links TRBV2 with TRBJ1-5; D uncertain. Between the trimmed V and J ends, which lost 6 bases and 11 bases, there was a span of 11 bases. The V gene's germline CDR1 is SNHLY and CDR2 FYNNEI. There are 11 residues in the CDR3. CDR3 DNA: TGTGCCAGCAGGGTGGACTTGGCCCAGCATTTT. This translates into CASRVDLAQHF.

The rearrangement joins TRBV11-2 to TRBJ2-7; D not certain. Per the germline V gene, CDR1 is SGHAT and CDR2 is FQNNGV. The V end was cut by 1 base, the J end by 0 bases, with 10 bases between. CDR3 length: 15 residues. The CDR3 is CASSLATPSSYEQYF. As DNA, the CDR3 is TGTGCCAGCAGCTTAGCGACCCCTAGCTCCTACGAGCAGTACTTC.

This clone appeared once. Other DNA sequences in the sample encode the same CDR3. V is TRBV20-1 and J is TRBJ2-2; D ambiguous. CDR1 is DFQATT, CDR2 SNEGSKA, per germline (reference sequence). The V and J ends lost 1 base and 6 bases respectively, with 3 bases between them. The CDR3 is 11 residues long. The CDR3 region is CSARGAGELFF. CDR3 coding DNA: TGCAGTGCTAGAGGGGCCGGGGAGCTGTTTTTT.

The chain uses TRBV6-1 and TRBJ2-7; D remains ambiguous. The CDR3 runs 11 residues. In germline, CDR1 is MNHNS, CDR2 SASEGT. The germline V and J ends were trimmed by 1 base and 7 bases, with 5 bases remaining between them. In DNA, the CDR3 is TGTGCCAGCAGTGAAGTGTGGGAGCAGTACTTC. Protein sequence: CASSEVWEQYF.

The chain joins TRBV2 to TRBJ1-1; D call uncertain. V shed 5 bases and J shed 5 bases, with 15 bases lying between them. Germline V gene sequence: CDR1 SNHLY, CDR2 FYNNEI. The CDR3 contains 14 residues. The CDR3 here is CASSPAGATTEAFF. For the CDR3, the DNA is TGTGCCAGCAGTCCCGCCGGAGCCACGACTGAAGCTTTCTTT.

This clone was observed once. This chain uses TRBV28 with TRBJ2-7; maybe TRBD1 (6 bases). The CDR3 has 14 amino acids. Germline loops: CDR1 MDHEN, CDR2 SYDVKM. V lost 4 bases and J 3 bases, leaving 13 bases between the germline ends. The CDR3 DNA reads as TGTGCCAGCAGTTCCTTAACAGGGATCTACGAGCAGTACTTC. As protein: CASSSLTGIYEQYF.

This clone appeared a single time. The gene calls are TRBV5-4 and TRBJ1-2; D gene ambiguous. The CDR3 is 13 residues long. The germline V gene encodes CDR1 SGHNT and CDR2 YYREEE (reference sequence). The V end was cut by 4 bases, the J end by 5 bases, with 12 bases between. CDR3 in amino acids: CASSPARDYGYTF. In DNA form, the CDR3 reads TGTGCCAGCAGCCCGGCGAGGGATTATGGCTACACCTTC.

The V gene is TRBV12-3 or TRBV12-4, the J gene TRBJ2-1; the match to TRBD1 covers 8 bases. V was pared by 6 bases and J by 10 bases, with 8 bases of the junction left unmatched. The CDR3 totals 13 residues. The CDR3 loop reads CASSVTGGKEQFF. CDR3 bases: TGTGCCAGCAGCGTTACAGGGGGGAAGGAGCAGTTCTTC.

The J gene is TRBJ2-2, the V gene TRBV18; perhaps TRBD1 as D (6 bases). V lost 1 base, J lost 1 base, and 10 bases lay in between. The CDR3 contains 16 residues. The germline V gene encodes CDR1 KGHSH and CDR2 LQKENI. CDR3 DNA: TGTGCCAGCTCACCACAGGCACAGGGGAACACCGGGGAGCTGTTTTTT. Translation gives CASSPQAQGNTGELFF. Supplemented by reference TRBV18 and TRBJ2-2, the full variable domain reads NAGVMQNPRHLVRRRGQEARLRCSPMKGHSHVYWYRQLPEEGLKFMVYLQKENIIDESGMPKERFSAEFPKEGPSILRIQQVVRGDSAAYFCASSPQAQGNTGELFFGEGSRLTVL.

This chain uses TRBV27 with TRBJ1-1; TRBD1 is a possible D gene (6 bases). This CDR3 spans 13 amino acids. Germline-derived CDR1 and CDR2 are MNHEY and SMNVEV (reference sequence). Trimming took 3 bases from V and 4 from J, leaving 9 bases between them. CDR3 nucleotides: TGTGCCAGCAGTTTTCAGGGGAGCACTGAAGCTTTCTTT. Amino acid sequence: CASSFQGSTEAFF.

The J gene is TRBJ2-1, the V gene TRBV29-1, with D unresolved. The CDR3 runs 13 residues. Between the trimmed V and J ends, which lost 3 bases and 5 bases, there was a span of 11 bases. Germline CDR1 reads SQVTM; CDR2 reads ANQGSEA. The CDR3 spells CSVDPLSNNEQFF. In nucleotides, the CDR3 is TGCAGCGTTGATCCCCTCAGCAACAATGAGCAGTTCTTC.